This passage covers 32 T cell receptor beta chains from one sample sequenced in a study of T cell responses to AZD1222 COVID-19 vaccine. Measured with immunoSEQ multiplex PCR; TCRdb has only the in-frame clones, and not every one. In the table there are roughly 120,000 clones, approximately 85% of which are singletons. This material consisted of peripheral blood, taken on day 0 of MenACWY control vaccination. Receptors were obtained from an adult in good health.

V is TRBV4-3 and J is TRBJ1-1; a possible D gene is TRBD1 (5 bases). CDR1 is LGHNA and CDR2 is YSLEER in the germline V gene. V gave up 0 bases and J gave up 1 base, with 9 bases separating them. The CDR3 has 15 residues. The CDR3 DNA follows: TGCGCCAGCAGCCAAGATCGGGGCGGGAACACTGAAGCTTTCTTT. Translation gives CASSQDRGGNTEAFF.

CDR3 protein: CARMGTGSGKNQPQHF. In nucleotides, the CDR3 is TGTGCCAGAATGGGGACAGGGTCCGGGAAGAATCAGCCCCAGCATTTT. The J gene is TRBJ1-5, the V gene TRBV5-3; TRBD1 aligns across 9 bases. TRBV5-3 falls under the ORF class, with uncertain function. There are 16 residues in the CDR3. V was pared by 6 bases and J by 4 bases, with 11 bases of the junction left unmatched.

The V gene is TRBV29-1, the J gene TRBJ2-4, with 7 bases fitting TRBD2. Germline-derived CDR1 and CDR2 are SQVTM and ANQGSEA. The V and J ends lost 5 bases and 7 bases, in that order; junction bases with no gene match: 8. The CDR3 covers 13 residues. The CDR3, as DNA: TGCAGCGTTTATGGTAGCGGGTCCAACATTCAGTACTTC. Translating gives CSVYGSGSNIQYF.

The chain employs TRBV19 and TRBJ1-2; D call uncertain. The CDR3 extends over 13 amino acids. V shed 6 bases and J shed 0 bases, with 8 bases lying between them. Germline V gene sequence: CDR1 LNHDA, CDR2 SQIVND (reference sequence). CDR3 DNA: TGTGCCAGTAGGACATCTTCTAACTATGGCTACACCTTC. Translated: CASRTSSNYGYTF. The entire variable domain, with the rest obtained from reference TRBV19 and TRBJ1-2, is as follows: DGGITQSPKYLFRKEGQNVTLSCEQNLNHDAMYWYRQDPGQGLRLIYYSQIVNDFQKGDIAEGYSVSREKKESFPLTVTSAQKNPTAFYLCASRTSSNYGYTFGSGTRLTVV.

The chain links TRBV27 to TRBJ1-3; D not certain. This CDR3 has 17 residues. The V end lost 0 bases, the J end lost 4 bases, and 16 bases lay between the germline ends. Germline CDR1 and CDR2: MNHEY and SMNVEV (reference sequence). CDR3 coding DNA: TGTGCCAGCAGTTTATCGGTTCCTACCCTTCAGGGAAACACCATATATTTT. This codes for CASSLSVPTLQGNTIYF.

Written as DNA, the CDR3 is TGTGCCAGTAGTAGGTCGGGGGCTGGTCAGCCCCAGCATTTT. It codes for CASSRSGAGQPQHF. The V gene is TRBV19, the J gene TRBJ1-5; weak D call: TRBD1 (6 bases). The CDR3 consists of 14 residues. V was pared by 4 bases and J by 6 bases, with 13 bases between. The germline CDR1 and CDR2 sequences are LNHDA and SQIVND (reference sequence).

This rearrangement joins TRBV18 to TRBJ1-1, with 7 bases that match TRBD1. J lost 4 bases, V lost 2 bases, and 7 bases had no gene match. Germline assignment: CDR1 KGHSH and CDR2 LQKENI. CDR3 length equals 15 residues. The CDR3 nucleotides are TGTGCCAGCTCACCATTGGCTACAGGGGCCACTGAAGCTTTCTTT. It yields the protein CASSPLATGATEAFF.

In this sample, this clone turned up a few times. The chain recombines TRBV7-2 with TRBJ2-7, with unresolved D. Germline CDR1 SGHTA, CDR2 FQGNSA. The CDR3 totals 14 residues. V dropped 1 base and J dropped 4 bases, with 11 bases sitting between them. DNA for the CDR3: TGTGCCAGCAGCTTAGGTCCGGGTGTGTACGAGCAGTACTTC. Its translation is CASSLGPGVYEQYF.

The DNA for the CDR3 is TGTGCCAGCAGTTTGGGACAGGGGACAGCTTTCTTT. Protein: CASSLGQGTAFF. The chain carries TRBV28 and TRBJ1-1; 10 nucleotides match TRBD1. This CDR3 spans 12 amino acids. The V gene end was trimmed by 3 bases and the J gene end by 10 bases; junction bases not matched to a gene: 2. Germline CDR1 reads MDHEN; CDR2 reads SYDVKM.

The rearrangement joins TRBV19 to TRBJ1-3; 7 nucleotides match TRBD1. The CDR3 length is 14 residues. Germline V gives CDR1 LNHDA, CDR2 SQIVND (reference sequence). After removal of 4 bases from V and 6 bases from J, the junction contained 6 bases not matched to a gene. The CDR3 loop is CASSKGTEENTIYF. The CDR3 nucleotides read TGTGCCAGTAGTAAAGGGACAGAGGAAAACACCATATATTTT. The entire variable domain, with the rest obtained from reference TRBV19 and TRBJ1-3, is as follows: DGGITQSPKYLFRKEGQNVTLSCEQNLNHDAMYWYRQDPGQGLRLIYYSQIVNDFQKGDIAEGYSVSREKKESFPLTVTSAQKNPTAFYLCASSKGTEENTIYFGEGSWLTVV.

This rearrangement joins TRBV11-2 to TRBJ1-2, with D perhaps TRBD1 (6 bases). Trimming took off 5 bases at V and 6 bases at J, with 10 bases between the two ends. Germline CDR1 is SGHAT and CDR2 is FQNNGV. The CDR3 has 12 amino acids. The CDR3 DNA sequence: TGTGCCAGCAGCGGGAGGACAGATGGCTACACCTTC. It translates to CASSGRTDGYTF.

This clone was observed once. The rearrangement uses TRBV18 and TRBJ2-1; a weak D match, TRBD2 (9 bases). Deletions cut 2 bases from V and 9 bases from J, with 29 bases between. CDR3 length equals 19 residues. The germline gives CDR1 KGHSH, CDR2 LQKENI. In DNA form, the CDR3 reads TGTGCCAGCTCACCAGGACAGGGACGCGCAGCGGGGGGCCTCTTTGAGCAGTTCTTC. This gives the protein CASSPGQGRAAGGLFEQFF.

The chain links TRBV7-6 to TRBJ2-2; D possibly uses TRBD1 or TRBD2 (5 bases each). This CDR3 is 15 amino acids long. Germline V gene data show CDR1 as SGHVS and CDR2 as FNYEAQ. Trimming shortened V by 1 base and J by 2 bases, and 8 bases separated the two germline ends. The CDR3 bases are TGTGCCAGCAGCTTAGGAGGGGCTAACACCGGGGAGCTGTTTTTT. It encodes CASSLGGANTGELFF.

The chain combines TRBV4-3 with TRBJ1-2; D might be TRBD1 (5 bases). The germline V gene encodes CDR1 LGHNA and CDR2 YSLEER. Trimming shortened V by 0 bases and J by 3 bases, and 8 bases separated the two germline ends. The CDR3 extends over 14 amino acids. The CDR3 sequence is CASSQEIRDYGYTF. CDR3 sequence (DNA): TGCGCCAGCAGCCAAGAAATCAGGGACTATGGCTACACCTTC.

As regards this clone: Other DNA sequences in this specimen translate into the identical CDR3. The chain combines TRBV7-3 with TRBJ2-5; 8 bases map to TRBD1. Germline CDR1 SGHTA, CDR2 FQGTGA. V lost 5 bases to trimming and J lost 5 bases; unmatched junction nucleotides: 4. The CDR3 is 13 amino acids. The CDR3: CASSIDRGETQYF. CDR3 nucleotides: TGTGCCAGCAGCATTGACAGGGGTGAGACCCAGTACTTC.

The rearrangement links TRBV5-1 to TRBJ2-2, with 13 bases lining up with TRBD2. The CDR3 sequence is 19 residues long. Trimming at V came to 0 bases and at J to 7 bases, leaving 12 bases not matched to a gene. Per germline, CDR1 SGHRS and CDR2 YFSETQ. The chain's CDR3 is CASSLGLTRTSGGIGELFF. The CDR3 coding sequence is TGCGCCAGCAGCTTGGGGCTAACCCGGACTAGCGGGGGTATCGGGGAGCTGTTTTTT.

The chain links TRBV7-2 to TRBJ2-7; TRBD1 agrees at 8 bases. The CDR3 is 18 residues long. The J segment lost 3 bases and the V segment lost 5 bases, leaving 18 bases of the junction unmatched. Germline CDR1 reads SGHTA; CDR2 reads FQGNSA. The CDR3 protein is CASSVRDAGGVAFYEQYF. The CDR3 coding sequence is TGTGCCAGCAGCGTCCGAGACGCAGGGGGCGTTGCTTTCTACGAGCAGTACTTC.

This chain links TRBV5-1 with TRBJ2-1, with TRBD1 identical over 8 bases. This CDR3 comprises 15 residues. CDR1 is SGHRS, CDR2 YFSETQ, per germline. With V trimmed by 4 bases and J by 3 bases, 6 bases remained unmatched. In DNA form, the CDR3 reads TGCGCCAGCAGCCCACAGGGGGTACTCTACAATGAGCAGTTCTTC. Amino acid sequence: CASSPQGVLYNEQFF.

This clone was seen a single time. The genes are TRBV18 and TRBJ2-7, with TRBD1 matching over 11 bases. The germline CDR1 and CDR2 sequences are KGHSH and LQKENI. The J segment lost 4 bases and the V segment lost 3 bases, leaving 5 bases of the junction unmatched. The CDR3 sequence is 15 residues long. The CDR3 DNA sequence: TGTGCCAGCTCACCGCGGACAGGGGGCGGGTACGAGCAGTACTTC. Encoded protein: CASSPRTGGGYEQYF.

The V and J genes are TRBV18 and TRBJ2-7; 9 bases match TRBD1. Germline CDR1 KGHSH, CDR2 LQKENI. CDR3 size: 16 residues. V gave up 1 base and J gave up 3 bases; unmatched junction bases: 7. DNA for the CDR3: TGTGCCAGCTCACCACTGGGACAGGGAAGAAACTACGAGCAGTACTTC. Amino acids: CASSPLGQGRNYEQYF.

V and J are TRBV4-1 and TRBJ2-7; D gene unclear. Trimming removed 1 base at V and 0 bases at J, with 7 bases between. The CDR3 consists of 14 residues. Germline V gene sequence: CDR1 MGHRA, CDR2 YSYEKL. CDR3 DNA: TGCGCCAGCAGCCAAGCCCGGGCCTCCTACGAGCAGTACTTC. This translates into CASSQARASYEQYF.

This CDR3 reads CASSTTQPTNEKLFF. CDR3 DNA sequence: TGTGCCAGCAGTACAACACAACCAACTAATGAAAAACTGTTTTTT. This chain connects TRBV6-5 to TRBJ1-4; D unresolved. The CDR3 loop spans 15 amino acids. The germline V gene encodes CDR1 MNHEY and CDR2 SVGAGI. V was trimmed by 5 bases and J by 0 bases, leaving 10 bases between them.

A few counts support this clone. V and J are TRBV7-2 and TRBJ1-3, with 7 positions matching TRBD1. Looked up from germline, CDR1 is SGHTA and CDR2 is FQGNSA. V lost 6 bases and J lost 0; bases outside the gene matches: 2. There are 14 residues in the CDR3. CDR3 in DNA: TGTGCCAGCAGTCGGGACAGCTCTGGAAACACCATATATTTT. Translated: CASSRDSSGNTIYF. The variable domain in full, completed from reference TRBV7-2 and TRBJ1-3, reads GAGVSQSPSNKVTEKGKDVELRCDPISGHTALYWYRQSLGQGLEFLIYFQGNSAPDKSGLPSDRFSAERTGGSVSTLTIQRTQQEDSAVYLCASSRDSSGNTIYFGEGSWLTVV.

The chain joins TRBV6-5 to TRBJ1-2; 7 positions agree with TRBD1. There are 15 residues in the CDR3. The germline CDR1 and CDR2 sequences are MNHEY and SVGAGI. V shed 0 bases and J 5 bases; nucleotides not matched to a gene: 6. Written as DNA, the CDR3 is TGTGCCAGCAGTTACTCCCCCGGACAGGAATATGGCTACACCTTC. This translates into CASSYSPGQEYGYTF.

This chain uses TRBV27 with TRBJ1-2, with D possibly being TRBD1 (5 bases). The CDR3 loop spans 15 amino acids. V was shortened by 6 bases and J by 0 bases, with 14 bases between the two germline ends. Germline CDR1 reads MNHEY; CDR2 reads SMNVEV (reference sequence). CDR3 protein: CASRTPRGANYGYTF. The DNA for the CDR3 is TGTGCCAGCAGAACCCCCCGAGGGGCTAACTATGGCTACACCTTC.

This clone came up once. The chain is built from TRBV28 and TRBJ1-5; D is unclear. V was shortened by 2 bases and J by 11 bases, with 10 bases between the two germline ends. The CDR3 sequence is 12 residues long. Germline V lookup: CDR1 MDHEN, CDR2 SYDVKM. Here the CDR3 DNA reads TGTGCCAGCAGTTTAAGGAGGTCTGCCCAGCATTTT. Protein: CASSLRRSAQHF.

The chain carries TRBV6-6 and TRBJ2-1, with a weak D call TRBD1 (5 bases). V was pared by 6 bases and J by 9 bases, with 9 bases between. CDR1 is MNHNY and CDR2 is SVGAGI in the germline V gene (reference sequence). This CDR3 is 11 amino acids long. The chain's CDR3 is CASRRTSEQFF. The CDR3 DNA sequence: TGTGCCAGCAGAAGGACAAGTGAGCAGTTCTTC.

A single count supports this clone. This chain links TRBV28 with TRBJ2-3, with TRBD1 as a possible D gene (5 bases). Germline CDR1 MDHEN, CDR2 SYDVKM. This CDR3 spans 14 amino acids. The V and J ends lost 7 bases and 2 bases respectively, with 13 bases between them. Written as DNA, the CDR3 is TGTGCCAGCACCGCGGCAGGGCTCACAGATACGCAGTATTTT. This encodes CASTAAGLTDTQYF.

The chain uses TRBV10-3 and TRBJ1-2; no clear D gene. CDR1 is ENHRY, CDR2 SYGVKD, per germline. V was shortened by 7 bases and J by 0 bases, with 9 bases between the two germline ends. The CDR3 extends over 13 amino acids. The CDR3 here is CAINGEANYGYTF. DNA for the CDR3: TGTGCCATCAACGGAGAAGCTAACTATGGCTACACCTTC.

The CDR3 spells CASAPNGGLGETQYF. CDR3 nucleotide sequence: TGTGCCAGCGCCCCGAACGGGGGGTTAGGAGAGACCCAGTACTTC. This sequence joins TRBV5-6 and TRBJ2-5; TRBD2 aligns across 7 bases. J lost 4 bases, V lost 7 bases, and 13 bases had no gene match. The CDR3 covers 15 residues. Germline values: CDR1 SGHDT, CDR2 YYEEEE. Combining the CDR3 with reference TRBV5-6 and TRBJ2-5 gives the whole variable domain DAGVTQSPTHLIKTRGQQVTLRCSPKSGHDTVSWYQQALGQGPQFIFQYYEEEERQRGNFPDRFSGHQFPNYSSELNVNALLLGDSALYLCASAPNGGLGETQYFGPGTRLLVL.

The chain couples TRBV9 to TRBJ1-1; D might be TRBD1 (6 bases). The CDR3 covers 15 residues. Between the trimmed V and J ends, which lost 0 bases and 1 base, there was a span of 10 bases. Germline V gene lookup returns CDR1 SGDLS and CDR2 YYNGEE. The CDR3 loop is CASSVGQGTNTEAFF. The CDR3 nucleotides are TGTGCCAGCAGCGTAGGTCAGGGGACGAACACTGAAGCTTTCTTT.

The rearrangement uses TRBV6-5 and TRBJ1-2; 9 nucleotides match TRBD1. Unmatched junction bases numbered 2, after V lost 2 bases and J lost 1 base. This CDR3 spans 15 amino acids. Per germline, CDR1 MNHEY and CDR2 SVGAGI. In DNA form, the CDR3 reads TGTGCCAGCAGTTACCAGACAGGGGGTAACTATGGCTACACCTTC. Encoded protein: CASSYQTGGNYGYTF.